This is a list of T cell receptor beta chains from one sample in a study of beta chain features in type 1 diabetes. Repertoires were generated with immunoSEQ multiplex PCR, while TCRdb's copy carries only in-frame clones and drops some. The top ten clones hold about 0.081% of a sample with around 150,000 clones, about 63% of them seen once. The sequenced material came from naive CD4+ T cells from blood. The receptors originated from a man in his thirties or forties with type 1 diabetes. CDR3s include the opening cysteine and the closing phenylalanine or tryptophan. D genes are given only for firm matches. Clone size is given for some rows only: seen once, a few or many times, or a class if the clone is expanded.

TRBJ1-2,-,TRBD1,TRBV4-3,15,TGCGCCAGCAGCCAAGATCGACAGGGGGCGCGTGGCTACACCTTC,CASSQDRQGARGYTF
TRBJ1-2,-,-,TRBV30,12,TGTGCCTGGAGTGGGCAGTTATATGGCTACACCTTC,CAWSGQLYGYTF
TRBJ2-1,-,-,TRBV7-9,9,TGTGCCAGCTCTGATGAGCAGTTCTTC,CASSDEQFF
TRBJ1-1,few,-,TRBV29-1,11,TGCAGCGTTGAATGGTTCACTGAAGCTTTCTTT,CSVEWFTEAFF
TRBJ2-2,-,-,TRBV7-2,12,TGTGCCAGCAGCTTTAGCGCTGGGGAGCTGTTTTTT,CASSFSAGELFF
TRBJ2-1,-,-,TRBV29-1,12,TGCAGCGCGACCCCTCCAGCGGGTGAGCAGTTCTTC,CSATPPAGEQFF
TRBJ2-5,few,-,TRBV7-2,13,TGTGCCAGCAGCCCCCAGGCGGGAGAGACCCAGTACTTC,CASSPQAGETQYF
TRBJ2-1,-,-,TRBV21-1,13,TGTGCCAGCAGCACTCGGGGATACAATGAGCAGTTCTTC,CASSTRGYNEQFF
TRBJ1-4,-,-,TRBV5-1,13,TGCGCCAGCAGCTTCACTATAGGTGAAAAACTGTTTTTT,CASSFTIGEKLFF
TRBJ2-1,-,TRBD2,TRBV9,17,TGTGCCAGCAGCGTAGACGCTAGCGGGGCATCCTACAATGAGCAGTTCTTC,CASSVDASGASYNEQFF
TRBJ1-2,-,TRBD1,TRBV7-2,13,TGTGCCAGCAGCGTCGGGACAGGGGATGGCTACACCTTC,CASSVGTGDGYTF
TRBJ2-7,-,-,TRBV4-3,15,TGCGCCAGCAGCCAAGATGTCCACGGAACCTACGAGCAGTACTTC,CASSQDVHGTYEQYF
TRBJ2-7,-,-,TRBV7-8,15,TGTGCCAGCAGCGTCCGAAGGACGGACCCCTACGAGCAGTACTTC,CASSVRRTDPYEQYF
TRBJ2-5,few,-,TRBV29-1,12,TGCAGCGTTGCCCGGGAGCAAGAGACCCAGTACTTC,CSVAREQETQYF
TRBJ1-2,-,TRBD1,TRBV9,14,TGTGCCAGCAGCTTCCGGGACAGGTTTGAGGGCTACACCTTC,CASSFRDRFEGYTF
TRBJ2-3,-,-,TRBV9,14,TGTGCCAGCAGCGTAGGTGGGGGCCCAGATACGCAGTATTTT,CASSVGGGPDTQYF
TRBJ2-1,-,-,TRBV2,14,TGTGCCAGCAGTCTGACGTGGGTAAACAATGAGCAGTTCTTC,CASSLTWVNNEQFF
TRBJ2-3,few,-,TRBV29-1,13,TGCAGCGTTCCCCACGAAAGCACAGATACGCAGTATTTT,CSVPHESTDTQYF
TRBJ1-3,-,-,TRBV30,13,TGTGCCTGGGAGGGGGACTCTGGAAACACCATATATTTT,CAWEGDSGNTIYF
TRBJ2-7,-,TRBD2,TRBV18,14,TGTGCCAGCTCGCTGAGCGGGGGGGCTGACGAGCAGTACTTC,CASSLSGGADEQYF
TRBJ2-2,-,TRBD1,TRBV18,15,TGTGCCAGCTCTCCGGGGACAGGAAAGACCGGGGAGCTGTTTTTT,CASSPGTGKTGELFF
TRBJ2-5,-,TRBD2,TRBV10-1,14,TGCGCCAGCAGCCTAGCGGGGACTCTGGAGACCCAGTACTTC,CASSLAGTLETQYF
TRBJ1-6,-,-,TRBV30,18,TGTGCCTGGACACTTTCCCGGACGGGCAGCTCCTATAATTCACCCCTCCACTTT,CAWTLSRTGSSYNSPLHF
TRBJ1-1,-,-,TRBV12-5,13,TGTGCTAGTGGTTCGGACAGCTACACTGAAGCTTTCTTT,CASGSDSYTEAFF
TRBJ1-1,-,-,TRBV9,15,TGTGCCAGCAGCGTAGATACAGGCATGAACACTGAAGCTTTCTTT,CASSVDTGMNTEAFF
TRBJ2-4,-,TRBD2,TRBV28,16,TGTGCCAGCAGTTCGAGACAAGCGGGACGAAAAAACATTCAGTACTTC,CASSSRQAGRKNIQYF
TRBJ1-2,-,-,TRBV28,12,TGTGCCAGCAGTGTTCCGAACTATGGCTACACCTTC,CASSVPNYGYTF
TRBJ2-2,-,-,TRBV11-2,17,TGTGCCAGCAGCTTAGCATCTGACAGTCGGAACACCGGGGAGCTGTTTTTT,CASSLASDSRNTGELFF
TRBJ2-7,-,-,TRBV11-2,12,TGTGCCAGCAGCTTACAGGGCTACGAGCAGTACTTC,CASSLQGYEQYF
TRBJ2-2,-,-,TRBV7-9,16,TGTGCCAGCAGCTTAGTTAAAGGCTTGGATCCCGGGGAGCTGTTTTTT,CASSLVKGLDPGELFF
TRBJ1-2,-,-,TRBV13,15,TGTGCCAGCAGCTTGGCTCCCGGGACGGTCTATGGCTACACCTTC,CASSLAPGTVYGYTF
TRBJ2-2,few,-,TRBV30,14,TGTGCCTGGAACGTCCAGATTCCCACCGGGGAGCTGTTTTTT,CAWNVQIPTGELFF
TRBJ1-1,-,-,TRBV19,15,TGTGCCAGTAGTATGACCAGGGAGGTGAACACTGAAGCTTTCTTT,CASSMTREVNTEAFF
TRBJ1-6,-,-,TRBV5-6,14,TGTGCCAGCAGCTTGACAGTAAATAATTCACCCCTCCACTTT,CASSLTVNNSPLHF
TRBJ2-5,-,-,TRBV7-9,14,TGTGCCAGCAGCCACGACAGTGTTCGAGAGACCCAGTACTTC,CASSHDSVRETQYF
TRBJ2-5,-,TRBD1,TRBV2,16,TGTGCCAGCAGTGATCCGGGACAGGGCCCGGGAGAGACCCAGTACTTC,CASSDPGQGPGETQYF
TRBJ2-6,-,-,TRBV30,13,TGTGCCTGGAAAGAATCTGGGGCCAACGTCCTGACTTTC,CAWKESGANVLTF